The 30 T cell receptor beta chains presented below share a single source sample, sequenced in a study of identical twins' blood T cells. TCRdb re-derived calls from the 5' RACE reads in MiXCR, one entry per CDR3 protein. This table holds 300,000 to 450,000 distinct CDR3 sequences, about 28% found once. The sequencing input was PBMCs. These receptors originate from a woman aged 18-55 years in good health.

Many counts were recorded for this clonotype. V gene TRBV29-1 combines with J gene TRBJ1-2; no reliable D call. Per the germline V gene, CDR1 is SQVTM and CDR2 is ANQGSEA. Trimming cost V 6 bases and J 2 bases, with 22 bases left between them. The CDR3 length is 16 residues. CDR3: CSVHMVDPVKNYGYTF. CDR3 sequence (DNA): TGCAGCGTACACATGGTGGATCCAGTCAAAAACTATGGCTACACCTTC.

This clonotype has ten or more counts. The rearrangement joins TRBV10-3 to TRBJ2-2; TRBD2 is a possible D gene (6 bases). The CDR3 spans 14 residues. The germline CDR1 and CDR2 sequences are ENHRY and SYGVKD. V gave up 7 bases and J gave up 1 base, with 10 bases separating them. CDR3 sequence: CAIKGLENTGELFF. CDR3 DNA sequence: TGTGCCATCAAGGGACTTGAGAACACCGGGGAGCTGTTTTTT.

With respect to this clonotype: It may be a read error: a sequence one base away is much more abundant. This chain links TRBV29-1 with TRBJ1-2; D ambiguous. The CDR3 is made up of 14 amino acids. Germline values: CDR1 SQVTM, CDR2 ANQGSEA. V was clipped by 7 bases and J by 0 bases, with 15 bases between them. In nucleotides, the CDR3 is TGCAGCGCTCCATCCCGGGCCTCTAACTATGGCTACACCTTC. It is translated as CSAPSRASNYGYTF.

This chain uses TRBV20-1 with TRBJ2-1; D possibly corresponds to TRBD1 (6 bases). The germline CDR1 and CDR2 sequences are DFQATT and SNEGSKA (reference sequence). V was pared by 2 bases and J by 3 bases, with 8 bases between. CDR3 size: 13 residues. CDR3 in amino acids: CSARRTDYNEQFF. In nucleotides, the CDR3 is TGCAGTGCTAGAAGGACAGACTACAATGAGCAGTTCTTC.

V usage is TRBV27 and J usage is TRBJ2-1; 10 bases match TRBD2. The germline V gene has CDR1 MNHEY and CDR2 SMNVEV (reference sequence). V trimming: 5 bases; J trimming: 9 bases; junction bases outside the gene matches: 19. The length of the CDR3 is 18 residues. The CDR3 protein is CASSPRAFIAGGVSEQFF. DNA for the CDR3: TGTGCCAGCAGTCCGAGGGCATTTATAGCGGGAGGCGTCAGTGAGCAGTTCTTC.

This rearrangement joins TRBV5-1 to TRBJ1-1; D is unclear. The CDR3 is 14 amino acids. V shed 1 base and J shed 3 bases, with 10 bases lying between them. The germline V gene encodes CDR1 SGHRS and CDR2 YFSETQ. DNA of the CDR3: TGCGCCAGCAGCTTGACCCGGCGAGACACTGAAGCTTTCTTT. It translates to CASSLTRRDTEAFF.

This clonotype has only a few counts. The rearrangement links TRBV15 to TRBJ1-2; D gene unclear. From germline, CDR1 is LNHNV and CDR2 YYDKDF (reference sequence). The length of the CDR3 is 14 residues. V was clipped by 0 bases and J by 8 bases, with 13 bases between them. CDR3 sequence (DNA): TGTGCCACCAGCAGAGAAAAGGGTTTGCGGGGCTACACCTTC. Translating gives CATSREKGLRGYTF.

V is TRBV18 and J is TRBJ2-2; D perhaps matches TRBD1 (6 bases). The ends were cut back, 6 bases at V and 1 base at J, with 18 bases in the middle. CDR3 length: 17 residues. Germline CDR1 is KGHSH and CDR2 is LQKENI. CDR3 sequence: CASSPTYRDLNTGELFF. The CDR3 coding sequence is TGTGCCAGCTCCCCGACGTACAGGGACCTGAACACCGGGGAGCTGTTTTTT.

The chain combines TRBV20-1 with TRBJ2-1; 14 bases map to TRBD2. Trimming took 3 bases from V and 8 from J; bases not matched to a gene: 6. This CDR3 has 15 residues. Germline values: CDR1 DFQATT, CDR2 SNEGSKA (reference sequence). The CDR3 spells CSARGTSGRGHEQFF. The CDR3 DNA reads TGCAGTGCTAGGGGGACTAGCGGGAGAGGACATGAGCAGTTCTTC.

This clonotype was picked up a small number of times. The V gene is TRBV2, the J gene TRBJ1-2; D ambiguous. V lost 3 bases and J 3 bases, leaving 14 bases between the germline ends. CDR1 SNHLY and CDR2 FYNNEI come from the germline V gene. The CDR3 contains 15 residues. The CDR3 protein is CASSEGSGNDYGYTF. The DNA of the CDR3 is TGTGCCAGCAGTGAGGGCAGTGGGAACGACTATGGCTACACCTTC.

This clonotype was observed a few times. The V call is TRBV20-1, the J call TRBJ1-1; maybe TRBD1 (6 bases). Per the germline V gene, CDR1 is DFQATT and CDR2 is SNEGSKA (reference sequence). Between the trimmed V and J ends, which lost 6 bases and 6 bases, there was a span of 14 bases. This CDR3 has 12 amino acids. The CDR3 protein is CSAPTGGPEAFF. CDR3 in DNA: TGCAGTGCCCCGACTGGGGGCCCTGAAGCTTTCTTT.

This clonotype was recorded once. This sequence joins TRBV7-3 and TRBJ2-7; 7 nucleotides match TRBD1. The CDR3 sequence is 15 residues long. Per germline, CDR1 SGHTA and CDR2 FQGTGA. With 5 bases clipped from V and 2 bases from J, the junction kept 9 bases outside the gene matches. The CDR3 spells CASSLVGQNTYEQYF. DNA of the CDR3: TGTGCCAGCAGCCTAGTGGGACAGAACACCTACGAGCAGTACTTC.

In this sample, this clonotype turned up a few times. The V call is TRBV18, the J call TRBJ1-1; D possibly corresponds to TRBD1 (6 bases). The germline V gene encodes CDR1 KGHSH and CDR2 LQKENI. There are 13 residues in the CDR3. Trimming left V 8 bases short and J 0 bases short, with 10 bases between. The CDR3 loop reads CASKGDVNTEAFF. The CDR3 DNA sequence: TGTGCCAGCAAGGGGGATGTGAACACTGAAGCTTTCTTT.

The V gene is TRBV2, the J gene TRBJ1-1; D is undetermined. Per the germline V gene, CDR1 is SNHLY and CDR2 is FYNNEI. V dropped 4 bases and J dropped 6 bases, with 6 bases sitting between them. The CDR3 totals 11 residues. The CDR3 here is CASSVAAEAFF. The CDR3 DNA reads as TGTGCCAGCAGTGTTGCGGCTGAAGCTTTCTTT.

This clonotype was found a few times. This sequence joins TRBV10-3 and TRBJ2-3, with TRBD2 matching over 14 bases. The CDR3 totals 19 residues. From germline, CDR1 is ENHRY and CDR2 SYGVKD. The V gene end was trimmed by 3 bases and the J gene end by 2 bases; junction bases not matched to a gene: 10. The CDR3 nucleotides are TGTGCCATCAGTGAAATCCCCGGGACTAGCGGGGGCAACACAGATACGCAGTATTTT. Residues: CAISEIPGTSGGNTDTQYF.

The DNA of the CDR3 is TGTGCCAGCAGTTACTCTAGTGGGCAGCCCCAGCATTTT. Translation: CASSYSSGQPQHF. The genes are TRBV6-5 and TRBJ1-5; D gene ambiguous. Trimming left V 0 bases short and J 7 bases short, with 7 bases between. The CDR3 extends over 13 amino acids. The germline V gene encodes CDR1 MNHEY and CDR2 SVGAGI.

This clonotype was observed a few times. The CDR3 bases are TGCAGTGCTAGAAACGATCCCAATCAGCCCCAGCATTTT. It translates to CSARNDPNQPQHF. The chain combines TRBV20-1 with TRBJ1-5, with D unclear. V lost 2 bases, J lost 3 bases, and 8 bases lay in between. The germline V gene encodes CDR1 DFQATT and CDR2 SNEGSKA (reference sequence). The CDR3 runs to 13 residues.

In DNA, the CDR3 is TGTGCCAGCAGTTGGGGCCAAAATCAGCCCCAGCATTTT. Translating it yields CASSWGQNQPQHF. The chain combines TRBV6-2 or TRBV6-3 with TRBJ1-5; D possibly corresponds to TRBD1 (5 bases). CDR1 MNHEY and CDR2 SVGEGT come from the germline V gene. The V end lost 4 bases, the J end lost 4 bases, and 8 bases lay between the germline ends. The CDR3 extends over 13 amino acids.

The chain carries TRBV12-3 or TRBV12-4 and TRBJ2-7, with a possible D match to TRBD1 (5 bases). V shed 7 bases and J shed 0 bases, with 13 bases lying between them. The CDR3 extends over 14 amino acids. CDR3 protein: CASKVGPNSYEQYF. The CDR3 DNA is TGTGCCAGCAAGGTGGGGCCAAACTCCTACGAGCAGTACTTC.

This chain connects TRBV20-1 to TRBJ2-5, with D possibly TRBD2 on 7 matching bases. Per germline, CDR1 DFQATT and CDR2 SNEGSKA (reference sequence). V lost 2 bases and J lost 9, with 16 bases in between. The CDR3 covers 13 residues. The CDR3 DNA sequence: TGCAGTGCTAGAAAGGACAGTGGGGGGGCCCAGTACTTC. This encodes CSARKDSGGAQYF.

In DNA form, the CDR3 reads TGTGCCAGCAGCCAAGGAGGCACCTATAATTCACCCCTCCACTTT. As protein: CASSQGGTYNSPLHF. The chain joins TRBV3-1 to TRBJ1-6; the D is unclear. The germline V gene encodes CDR1 LGHDT and CDR2 YNNKEL (reference sequence). The V end lost 1 base, the J end lost 2 bases, and 6 bases lay between the germline ends. The CDR3 runs to 15 residues. The full variable domain, in which reference TRBV3-1 and TRBJ1-6 provide the parts outside the CDR3, is DTAVSQTPKYLVTQMGNDKSIKCEQNLGHDTMYWYKQDSKKFLKIMFSYNNKELIINETVPNRFSPKSPDKAHLNLHINSLELGDSAVYFCASSQGGTYNSPLHFGNGTRLTVT.

J is TRBJ2-1 and V is TRBV9, with 14 bases aligning to TRBD2. V trimming: 4 bases; J trimming: 7 bases; junction bases outside the gene matches: 7. This CDR3 has 16 amino acids. Germline V lookup: CDR1 SGDLS, CDR2 YYNGEE. The CDR3 here is CASSPRGTSGSNEQFF. CDR3 in DNA: TGTGCCAGCAGCCCTCGTGGGACTAGCGGGAGTAATGAGCAGTTCTTC.

V gene TRBV6-2 or TRBV6-3 combines with J gene TRBJ2-2, with no clear D. Germline CDR1 and CDR2: MNHEY and SVGEGT. This CDR3 region has 13 residues. V gave up 2 bases and J gave up 7 bases, with 8 bases separating them. Here the CDR3 reads CASSYQGYGELFF. The CDR3 region has the DNA TGTGCCAGCAGTTACCAAGGGTACGGGGAGCTGTTTTTT.

This clonotype was seen more than once but under ten times. The chain joins TRBV20-1 to TRBJ1-3, with D unresolved. V was trimmed by 4 bases and J by 2 bases, leaving 3 bases between them. CDR1 DFQATT and CDR2 SNEGSKA come from the germline V gene (reference sequence). The CDR3 runs to 11 residues. In DNA form, the CDR3 reads TGCAGTGCTAAAACTGGAAACACCATATATTTT. Amino acid sequence: CSAKTGNTIYF.

In this sample, this clonotype turned up a few times. Germline is not matched at one junction end, which may reflect a read error. V gene TRBV25-1 combines with J gene TRBJ2-3; unclear D gene. CDR3 length equals 11 residues. Germline CDR1 is MGHDK and CDR2 is SYGVNS. The CDR3 is CASSERRQRHF. The DNA for the CDR3 is TGTGCCAGCAGTGAAAGACGGCAGAGGCATTTT.

This clonotype was observed a handful of times. This chain connects TRBV12-3 or TRBV12-4 to TRBJ1-2; 9 positions agree with TRBD1. CDR3 length equals 15 residues. J lost 2 bases, V lost 5 bases, and 6 bases had no gene match. The CDR3 sequence is CASSRNGQGNYGYTF. Here the CDR3 DNA reads TGTGCCAGCAGTAGAAACGGACAGGGGAACTATGGCTACACCTTC.

The rearrangement joins TRBV12-3 or TRBV12-4 to TRBJ1-5, with TRBD1 matching over 10 bases. The CDR3 is made up of 15 amino acids. The V segment lost 6 bases and the J segment 6 bases; nucleotides outside the gene matches: 8. CDR3 DNA: TGTGCCAGCAGACCCGGGACAGGGGAGGGTCAGCCCCAGCATTTT. Its protein product is CASRPGTGEGQPQHF.

The sample holds a few counts of this clonotype. This chain joins TRBV6-1 and TRBJ2-6, with D perhaps matching TRBD1 (6 bases). The CDR3 length is 14 residues. CDR1 MNHNS and CDR2 SASEGT come from the germline V gene. The ends were cut back, 5 bases at V and 4 bases at J, with 9 bases in the middle. Written as DNA, the CDR3 is TGTGCCAGCAGTACAGGGTTCGGGGCCAACGTCCTGACTTTC. This gives the protein CASSTGFGANVLTF.

This chain links TRBV20-1 with TRBJ2-3; a possible D gene is TRBD2 (5 bases). This CDR3 is 15 amino acids long. V was pared by 3 bases and J by 0 bases, with 13 bases between. CDR1 is DFQATT, CDR2 SNEGSKA, per germline (reference sequence). This CDR3 reads CSASVATTSTDTQYF. CDR3 nucleotides: TGCAGTGCTAGTGTAGCGACTACTAGCACAGATACGCAGTATTTT.

The table lists this clonotype with a few counts. The chain couples TRBV29-1 to TRBJ1-1; the D is unclear. Per the germline V gene, CDR1 is SQVTM and CDR2 is ANQGSEA. This CDR3 is 13 amino acids long. V was trimmed by 5 bases and J by 0 bases, leaving 10 bases between them. The CDR3 nucleotides are TGCAGCGTTCGAGCCGAGATGAACACTGAAGCTTTCTTT. This sequence encodes CSVRAEMNTEAFF.